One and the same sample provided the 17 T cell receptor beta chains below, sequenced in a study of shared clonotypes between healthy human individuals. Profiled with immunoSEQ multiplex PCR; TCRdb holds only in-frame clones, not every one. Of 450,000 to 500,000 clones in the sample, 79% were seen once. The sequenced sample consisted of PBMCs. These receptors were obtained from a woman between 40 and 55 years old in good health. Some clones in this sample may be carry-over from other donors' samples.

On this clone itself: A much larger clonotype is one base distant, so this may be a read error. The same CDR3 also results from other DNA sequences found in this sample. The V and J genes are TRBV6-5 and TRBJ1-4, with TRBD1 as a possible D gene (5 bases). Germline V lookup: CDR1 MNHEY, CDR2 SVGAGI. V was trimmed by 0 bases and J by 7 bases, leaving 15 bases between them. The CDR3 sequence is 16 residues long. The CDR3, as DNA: TGTGCCAGCAGTTACTCGTCCGGGACGGGGATTGAAAAACTGTTTTTT. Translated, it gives CASSYSSGTGIEKLFF.

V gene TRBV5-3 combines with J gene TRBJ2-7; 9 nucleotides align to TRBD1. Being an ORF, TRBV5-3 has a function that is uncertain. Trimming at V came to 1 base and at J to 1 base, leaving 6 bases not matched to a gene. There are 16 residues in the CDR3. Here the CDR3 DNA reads TGTGCCAGAAGCTTGACCCGGGACAGGGTATCCTACGAGCAGTACTTC. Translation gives CARSLTRDRVSYEQYF.

The CDR3 sequence: CASSPRTSKETQYF. The CDR3 DNA follows: TGTGCCAGCAGCCCCAGGACTAGCAAGGAGACCCAGTACTTC. This chain joins TRBV7-8 and TRBJ2-5, with TRBD2 identical over 8 bases. Trimming cost V 5 bases and J 5 bases; bases outside gene matches: 7. In germline, CDR1 is SGHVS, CDR2 FQNEAQ. The CDR3 consists of 14 residues.

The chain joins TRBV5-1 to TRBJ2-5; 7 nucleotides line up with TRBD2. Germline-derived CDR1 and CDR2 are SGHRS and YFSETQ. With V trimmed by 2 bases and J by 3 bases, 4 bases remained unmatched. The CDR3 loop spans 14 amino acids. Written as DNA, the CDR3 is TGCGCCAGCAGCTTCACCCTAGCGGAAGAGACCCAGTACTTC. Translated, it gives CASSFTLAEETQYF.

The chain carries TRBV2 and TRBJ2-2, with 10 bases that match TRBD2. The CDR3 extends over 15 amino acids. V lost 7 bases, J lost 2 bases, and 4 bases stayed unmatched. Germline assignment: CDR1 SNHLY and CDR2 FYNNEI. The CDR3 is CASTVLAGNTGELFF. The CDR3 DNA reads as TGTGCCAGCACCGTACTAGCGGGAAACACCGGGGAGCTGTTTTTT.

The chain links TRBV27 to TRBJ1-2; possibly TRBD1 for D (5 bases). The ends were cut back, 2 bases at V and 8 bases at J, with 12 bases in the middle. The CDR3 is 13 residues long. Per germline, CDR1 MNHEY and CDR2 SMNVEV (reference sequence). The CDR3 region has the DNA TGTGCCAGCAGTTTAGCCAGGGTAGGCGGCTACACCTTC. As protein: CASSLARVGGYTF.

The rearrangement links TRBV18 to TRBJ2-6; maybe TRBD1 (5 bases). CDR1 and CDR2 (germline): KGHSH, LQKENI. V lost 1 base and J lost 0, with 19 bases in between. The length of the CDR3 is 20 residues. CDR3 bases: TGTGCCAGCTCACCACTCCCGTTGGGCAGGGTGAACTCTGGGGCCAACGTCCTGACTTTC. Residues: CASSPLPLGRVNSGANVLTF.

CDR3 region: CSVWDSYYEQYF. In DNA, the CDR3 is TGCAGCGTCTGGGACAGCTACTACGAGCAGTACTTC. The chain joins TRBV29-1 to TRBJ2-7; 7 bases fit TRBD1. Per germline, CDR1 SQVTM and CDR2 ANQGSEA. J lost 3 bases, V lost 6 bases, and 5 bases had no gene match. This CDR3 contains 12 residues.

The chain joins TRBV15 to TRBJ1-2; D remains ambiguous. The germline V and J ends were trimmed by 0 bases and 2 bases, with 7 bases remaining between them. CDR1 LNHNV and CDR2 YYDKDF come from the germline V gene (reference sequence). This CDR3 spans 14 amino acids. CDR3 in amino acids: CATSRDRVNYGYTF. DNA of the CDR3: TGTGCCACCAGCAGAGATCGGGTAAACTATGGCTACACCTTC.

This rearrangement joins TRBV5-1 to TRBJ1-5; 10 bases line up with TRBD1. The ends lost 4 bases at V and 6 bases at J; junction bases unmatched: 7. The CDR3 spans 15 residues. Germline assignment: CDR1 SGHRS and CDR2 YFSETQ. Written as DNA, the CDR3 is TGCGCCAGCAGCCCTCCGGGGGACAGGGGTCAGCCCCAGCATTTT. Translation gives CASSPPGDRGQPQHF. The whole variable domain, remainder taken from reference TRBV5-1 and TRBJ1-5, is KAGVTQTPRYLIKTRGQQVTLSCSPISGHRSVSWYQQTPGQGLQFLFEYFSETQRNKGNFPGRFSGRQFSNSRSEMNVSTLELGDSALYLCASSPPGDRGQPQHFGDGTRLSIL.

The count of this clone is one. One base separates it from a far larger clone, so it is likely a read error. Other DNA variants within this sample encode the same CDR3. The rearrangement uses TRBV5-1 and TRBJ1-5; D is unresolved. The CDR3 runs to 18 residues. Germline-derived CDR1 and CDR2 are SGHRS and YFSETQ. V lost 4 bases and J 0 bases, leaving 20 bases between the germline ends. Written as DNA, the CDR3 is TGCGCCAGCAGCCCGACGGTAGGTGGCGCGAGTAGCAATCAGCCCCAGCATTTT. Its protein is CASSPTVGGASSNQPQHF. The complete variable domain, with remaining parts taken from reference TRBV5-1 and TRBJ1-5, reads KAGVTQTPRYLIKTRGQQVTLSCSPISGHRSVSWYQQTPGQGLQFLFEYFSETQRNKGNFPGRFSGRQFSNSRSEMNVSTLELGDSALYLCASSPTVGGASSNQPQHFGDGTRLSIL.

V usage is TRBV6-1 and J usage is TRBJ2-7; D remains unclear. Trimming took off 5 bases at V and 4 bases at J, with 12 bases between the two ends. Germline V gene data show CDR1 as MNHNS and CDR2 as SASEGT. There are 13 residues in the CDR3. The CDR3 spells CASSLTGEYEQYF. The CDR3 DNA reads TGTGCCAGCAGTTTGACTGGAGAATACGAGCAGTACTTC.

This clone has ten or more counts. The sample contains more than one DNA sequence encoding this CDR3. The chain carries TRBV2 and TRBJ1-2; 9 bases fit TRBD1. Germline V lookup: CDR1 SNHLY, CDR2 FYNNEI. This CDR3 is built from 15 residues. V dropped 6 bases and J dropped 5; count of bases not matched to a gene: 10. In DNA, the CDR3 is TGTGCCAGCAGCACCGGGACAGGGTTTGGGTATGGCTACACCTTC. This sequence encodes CASSTGTGFGYGYTF. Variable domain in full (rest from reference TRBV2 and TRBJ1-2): EPEVTQTPSHQVTQMGQEVILRCVPISNHLYFYWYRQILGQKVEFLVSFYNNEISEKSEIFDDQFSVERPDGSNFTLKIRSTKLEDSAMYFCASSTGTGFGYGYTFGSGTRLTVV.

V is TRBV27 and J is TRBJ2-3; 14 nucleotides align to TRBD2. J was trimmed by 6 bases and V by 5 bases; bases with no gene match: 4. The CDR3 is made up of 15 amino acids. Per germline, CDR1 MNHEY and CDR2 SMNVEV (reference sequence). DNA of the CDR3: TGTGCCAGCAGTCTTTGGACTAGCGGGAGGGATACGCAGTATTTT. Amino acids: CASSLWTSGRDTQYF.

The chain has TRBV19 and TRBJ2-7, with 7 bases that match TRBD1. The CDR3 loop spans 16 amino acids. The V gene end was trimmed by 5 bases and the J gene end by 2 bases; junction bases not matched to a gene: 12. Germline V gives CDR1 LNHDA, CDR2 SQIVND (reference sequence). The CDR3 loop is CASSRTRTGDPYEQYF. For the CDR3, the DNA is TGTGCCAGTAGTCGAACCCGGACAGGTGACCCCTACGAGCAGTACTTC.

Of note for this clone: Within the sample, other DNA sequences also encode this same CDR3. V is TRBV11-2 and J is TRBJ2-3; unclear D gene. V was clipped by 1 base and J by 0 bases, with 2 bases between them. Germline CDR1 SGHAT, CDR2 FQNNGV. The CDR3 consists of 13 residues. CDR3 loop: CASSLGSTDTQYF. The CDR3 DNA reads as TGTGCCAGCAGCTTAGGAAGCACAGATACGCAGTATTTT.

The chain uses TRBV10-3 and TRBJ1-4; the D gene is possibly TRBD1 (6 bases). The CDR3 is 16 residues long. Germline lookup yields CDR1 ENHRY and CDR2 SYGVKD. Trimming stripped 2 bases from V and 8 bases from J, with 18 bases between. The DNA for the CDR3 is TGTGCCATCAGTGAGGGACAAGGGGGGCTGGGGGAAAAACTGTTTTTT. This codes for CAISEGQGGLGEKLFF.